Sequencing of this T cell receptor beta chain was carried out in a study of blood T cell repertoires in COVID-19. About the study: Sites across the United States, Italy and Spain contributed samples from acute and convalescent COVID-19. T cells, B-cell-depleted T cells, or PBMCs provided the cDNA or gDNA that served as material.

Per the study methods: From reference gene primer amplification, estimates of nucleated cell counts were derived. The assay was immunoSEQ multiplex PCR, and TCRdb's table has in-frame clones only and misses some. Clone size and the V and J calls come from that table; the DNA yielded D and trimming. The data contain roughly 150,000 clones, 80% to 90% of them singletons. V dropped 3 bases and J dropped 0 bases, with 5 bases sitting between them. Germline CDR1 reads MNHNS; CDR2 reads SASEGT. The CDR3 spans 13 residues. The sequence was obtained from a woman at least 80 years old with acute or convalescent COVID-19. The sequenced sample was peripheral blood. The V and J genes are TRBV6-1 and TRBJ2-5; no definite D call. The CDR3 DNA sequence: TGTGCCAGCAGTGACGCGAACCAAGAGACCCAGTACTTC. Amino acid sequence: CASSDANQETQYF.